This T cell receptor beta chain was observed in a study of T cells in Graves' hyperthyroidism and ophthalmopathy. General observations from the study: In validation, the model predicted ophthalmopathy. These predictions came a median roughly seven months before onset. Blood also held most thyroid clonotypes expanded beyond 0.001. Using 13 V-J features, a model discriminated ophthalmopathy from stable hyperthyroidism.

The CDR3 runs 12 residues. Looked up from germline, CDR1 is DFQATT and CDR2 is SNEGSKA (reference sequence). Many counts were recorded for this clonotype. The target antigen is unknown. At one end the junction does not follow the germline gene, possibly because of a read error. Authors of the study amplified TCR beta CDR3 regions from RNA transcripts. HTBI primers were the set used in a first-round RT-PCR of the TCR CDR3. Via MiXCR, TCRdb re-called the multiplex PCR reads, giving one row per CDR3 protein. Of 480,000 or so distinct CDR3 sequences in the sample, 40% to 55% are singletons; the top ten hold about two fifths.

The sample comprised peripheral blood or thyroid tissue (not recorded which). The source of this sequence is an adult woman with Graves' disease, either hyperthyroidism or ophthalmopathy (not recorded which). This chain uses TRBV20-1 with TRBJ2-7; D perhaps matches TRBD1 (5 bases). CDR3 residues: CSARDSSYEQYF. CDR3 DNA sequence: TGCAGTGCTCGAGACAGCTCCTACGAGCAGTACTTC.